Described below is a single TCR beta chain sequence and its context. Researchers ran the PCR with 60 Vbeta and 13 Jbeta primers. Here immunoSEQ multiplex PCR was the method, and the copy in TCRdb shows in-frame clones only, minus some. The sample contains approximately 130,000 clones, roughly four fifths of which appear only once. The V gene end was trimmed by 5 bases and the J gene end by 6 bases; junction bases not matched to a gene: 18. The CDR3 covers 18 residues. CDR1 MNHEY and CDR2 SMNVEV come from the germline V gene (reference sequence). Healthy bone marrow donors made up the cohort. This entry comes from a study of cytomegalovirus exposure and HLA in healthy donors.

The sequence came from a woman between 45 and 65 years old in good health and CMV-seronegative. The chain recombines TRBV27 with TRBJ1-5; the match to TRBD1 covers 8 bases. Sample: PBMCs. For the CDR3, the DNA is TGTGCCAGCAGTCCGTGGCCGATAGGACAGGGCCGGGCTCAGCCCCAGCATTTT. It is translated as CASSPWPIGQGRAQPQHF.